This TCR beta chain appears in the sequencing data of a study of blood T cell repertoires in COVID-19. Whole-study context: Samples taken during acute and convalescent COVID-19 were collected in the United States, Italy and Spain. From T cells, B-cell-depleted T cells, or PBMCs came the material, which was cDNA or gDNA.

The germline CDR1 and CDR2 sequences are LNHDA and SQIVND (reference sequence). V was clipped by 3 bases and J by 2 bases, with 8 bases between them. The CDR3 sequence is 15 residues long. This clone was counted a single time. As processed by the authors: Reference gene primer amplification in the assay estimated nucleated cell counts. Data came from immunoSEQ multiplex PCR; TCRdb stores just in-frame clones and leaves some out. That table gives V, J and clone size, and the DNA gave D and trimming. The sample has about 150,000 clones; 76% are singletons. The source material was peripheral blood. This receptor was identified in a man aged 55 to 70 with acute or convalescent COVID-19. The rearrangement uses TRBV19 and TRBJ1-6; D unresolved. CDR3 amino acids: CASSMGSTYNSPLHF. CDR3 nucleotide sequence: TGTGCCAGTAGTATGGGGAGCACCTATAATTCACCCCTCCACTTT.